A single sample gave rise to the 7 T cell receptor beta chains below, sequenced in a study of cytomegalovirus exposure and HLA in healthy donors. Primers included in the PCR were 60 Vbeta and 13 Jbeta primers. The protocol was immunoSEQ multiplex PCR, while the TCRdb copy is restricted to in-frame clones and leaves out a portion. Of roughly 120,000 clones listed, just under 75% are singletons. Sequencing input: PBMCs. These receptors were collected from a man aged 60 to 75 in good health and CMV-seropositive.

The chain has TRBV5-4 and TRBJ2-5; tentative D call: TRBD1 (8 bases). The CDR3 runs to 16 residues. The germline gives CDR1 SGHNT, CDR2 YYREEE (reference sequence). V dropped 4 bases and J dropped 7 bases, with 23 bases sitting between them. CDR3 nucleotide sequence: TGTGCCAGCAGCCGCGGACAGGGAGGGTCGGATGGGACCCAGTACTTC. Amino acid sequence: CASSRGQGGSDGTQYF.

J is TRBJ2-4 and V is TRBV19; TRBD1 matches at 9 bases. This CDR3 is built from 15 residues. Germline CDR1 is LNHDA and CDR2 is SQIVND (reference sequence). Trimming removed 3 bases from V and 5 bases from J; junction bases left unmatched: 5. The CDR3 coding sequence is TGTGCCAGTAGTATTCAGGGACAGGGTCAAAACATTCAGTACTTC. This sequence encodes CASSIQGQGQNIQYF.

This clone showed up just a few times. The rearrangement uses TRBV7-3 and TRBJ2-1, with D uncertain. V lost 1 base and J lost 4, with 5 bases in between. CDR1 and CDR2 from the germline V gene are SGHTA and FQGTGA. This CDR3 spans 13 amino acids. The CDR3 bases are TGTGCCAGCAGCTTAAGGGCTTACAATGAGCAGTTCTTC. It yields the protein CASSLRAYNEQFF.

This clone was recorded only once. The CDR3 nucleotides are TGTGCCAGCAGCCCAGGGTACAATGAGCAGTTCTTC. It codes for CASSPGYNEQFF. The chain is built from TRBV9 and TRBJ2-1, with a weak D call TRBD1 (5 bases). The germline V gene encodes CDR1 SGDLS and CDR2 YYNGEE. The CDR3 length is 12 residues. Trimming shortened V by 4 bases and J by 4 bases, and 6 bases separated the two germline ends. The entire variable domain, with the rest obtained from reference TRBV9 and TRBJ2-1, is as follows: DSGVTQTPKHLITATGQRVTLRCSPRSGDLSVYWYQQSLDQGLQFLIQYYNGEERAKGNILERFSAQQFPDLHSELNLSSLELGDSALYFCASSPGYNEQFFGPGTRLTVL.

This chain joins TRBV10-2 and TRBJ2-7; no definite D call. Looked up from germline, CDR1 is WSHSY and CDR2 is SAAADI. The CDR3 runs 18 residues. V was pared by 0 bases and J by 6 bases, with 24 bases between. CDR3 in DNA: TGCGCCAGCAGTGAGTCATCATCGGAACCGGGTTGGTCGATCGAGCAGTACTTC. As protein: CASSESSSEPGWSIEQYF.

The CDR3 loop is CASSVPQGMNTEAFF. For the CDR3, the DNA is TGTGCCAGTAGCGTCCCACAGGGGATGAACACTGAAGCTTTCTTT. This chain joins TRBV19 and TRBJ1-1, with 7 bases identical to TRBD1. V trimming: 6 bases; J trimming: 0 bases; junction bases outside the gene matches: 7. The CDR3 sequence is 15 residues long. In germline, CDR1 is LNHDA, CDR2 SQIVND (reference sequence).

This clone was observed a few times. As DNA, the CDR3 is TGTGCCAGCAGCTACCTCGGGAACACTGAAGCTTTCTTT. It specifies CASSYLGNTEAFF. The chain is built from TRBV7-9 and TRBJ1-1; D remains unclear. The CDR3 runs to 13 residues. The V gene's germline CDR1 is SEHNR and CDR2 FQNEAQ (reference sequence). V lost 4 bases to trimming and J lost 1 base, with 7 bases between them.